What follows are 7 T cell receptor beta chains derived from one specimen sequenced in a study of regulatory T cells in long-lasting Graves disease. Assembly of TCR beta libraries relied on iRepertoire HTBI primers together with Arm-PCR of CDR3 regions. TCRdb ran MiXCR on the multiplex PCR reads and lists one entry per CDR3 protein. The table has 500,000 to 700,000 distinct CDR3 sequences, about 30% seen once. Time point specified: persistent/refractory GD, antithyroid drugs over 5 years with positive TRAb. With RNA extracted from PBMCs as input, the TCR library was made. This specimen was peripheral blood mononuclear cells (PBMCs), taken when the disease was refractory, from a patient treated with antithyroid drugs. All receptors come from a female donor with Graves disease.

There are a few counts of this clonotype. The rearrangement links TRBV20-1 to TRBJ1-2, with D hard to call. V lost 8 bases and J 0 bases, leaving 13 bases between the germline ends. The CDR3 has 13 residues. Germline CDR1 and CDR2: DFQATT and SNEGSKA (reference sequence). As DNA, the CDR3 is TGCAGTCTCCCTAGGGTTTCTAACTATGGCTACACCTTC. Translated, it gives CSLPRVSNYGYTF.

This clonotype was counted between two and nine times. V gene TRBV30 combines with J gene TRBJ1-1, with D possibly TRBD1 on 5 matching bases. Trimming left V 0 bases short and J 3 bases short, with 17 bases between. Germline CDR1 is GTSNPN and CDR2 is SVGIG (reference sequence). The CDR3 has 16 amino acids. The CDR3 bases are TGTGCCTGGAGTGTATGGGCCGCCAGGGCTGACACTGAAGCTTTCTTT. Protein sequence: CAWSVWAARADTEAFF.

This clonotype appeared a single time. The V gene is TRBV6-1, the J gene TRBJ1-5; no firm D call. V gave up 6 bases and J gave up 0 bases, with 9 bases separating them. This CDR3 has 14 residues. CDR1 MNHNS and CDR2 SASEGT come from the germline V gene. The CDR3 DNA reads TGTGCCAGCAGAAGGGTTTATAGCAATCAGCCCCAGCATTTT. Translation: CASRRVYSNQPQHF.

The V gene is TRBV24-1, the J gene TRBJ1-5; 9 positions agree with TRBD1. The CDR3 is 16 amino acids. Germline CDR1 KGHDR, CDR2 SFDVKD. V trimming: 4 bases; J trimming: 3 bases; junction bases outside the gene matches: 6. The CDR3 region has the DNA TGTGCCACCAGTGAACGGACAGGGGTTCCCAATCAGCCCCAGCATTTT. It codes for CATSERTGVPNQPQHF.

The chain has TRBV7-9 and TRBJ1-1, with D unresolved. Trimming cost V 1 base and J 1 base, with 10 bases left between them. CDR1 and CDR2 (germline): SEHNR, FQNEAQ (reference sequence). This CDR3 has 15 residues. In DNA, the CDR3 is TGTGCCAGCAGCTTAGTGCCGGGAGCGAACACTGAAGCTTTCTTT. Translation: CASSLVPGANTEAFF. Supplemented by reference TRBV7-9 and TRBJ1-1, the full variable domain reads DTGVSQNPRHKITKRGQNVTFRCDPISEHNRLYWYRQTLGQGPEFLTYFQNEAQLEKSRLLSDRFSAERPKGSFSTLEIQRTEQGDSAMYLCASSLVPGANTEAFFGQGTRLTVV.

This clonotype was observed many times. The CDR3 nucleotides read TGTGCCAGCAGTTTGGACAGGGGGGGCGATGGCTACACCTTC. It yields the protein CASSLDRGGDGYTF. V gene TRBV27 combines with J gene TRBJ1-2; 10 bases fit TRBD1. The CDR3 is 14 residues long. Per germline, CDR1 MNHEY and CDR2 SMNVEV (reference sequence). Losses at the gene ends were 3 bases for V and 6 bases for J; bases not matched to a gene: 4.

Remarks on this clonotype: A junction boundary mismatches the germline segment, possibly from a read error. V gene TRBV11-1 combines with J gene TRBJ2-7, with a tentative D call TRBD1 (6 bases). The CDR3 runs 13 residues. The germline V gene encodes CDR1 SGHAT and CDR2 FQDESV (reference sequence). CDR3 sequence reads: CAGSPRTAYEQYF. CDR3 in DNA: TGTGCCGGCAGCCCCCGGACAGCCTACGAGCAGTACTTC.